What follows are 2 T cell receptor beta chains derived from one specimen sequenced in a study of CD4+ T cells in melanoma. The repertoire was sequenced with immunoSEQ multiplex PCR; TCRdb's copy has only in-frame clones and lacks some. The sample consists of around 15,000 clones, approximately 80% of them appearing once. Sequenced input: cells from a culture (not recorded whether cultured in vitro). These receptors all come from a human donor with melanoma.

The chain joins TRBV7-6 to TRBJ1-3; weak D call: TRBD1 (6 bases). The CDR3 extends over 15 amino acids. The germline V gene encodes CDR1 SGHVS and CDR2 FNYEAQ. The ends were cut back, 4 bases at V and 4 bases at J, with 14 bases in the middle. The CDR3, as DNA: TGTGCCAGCAGCTGGGGGGGGCAATCAGGAAACACCATATATTTT. Its protein is CASSWGGQSGNTIYF.

For the CDR3, the DNA is TGTGCCAGCAGCTTGGGTCTGAGATTGGACGAGCAGTACTTC. Translated, it gives CASSLGLRLDEQYF. The chain employs TRBV7-9 and TRBJ2-7, with no clear D. Between the trimmed V and J ends, which lost 3 bases and 5 bases, there was a span of 14 bases. CDR1 SEHNR and CDR2 FQNEAQ come from the germline V gene (reference sequence). The CDR3 has 14 residues.